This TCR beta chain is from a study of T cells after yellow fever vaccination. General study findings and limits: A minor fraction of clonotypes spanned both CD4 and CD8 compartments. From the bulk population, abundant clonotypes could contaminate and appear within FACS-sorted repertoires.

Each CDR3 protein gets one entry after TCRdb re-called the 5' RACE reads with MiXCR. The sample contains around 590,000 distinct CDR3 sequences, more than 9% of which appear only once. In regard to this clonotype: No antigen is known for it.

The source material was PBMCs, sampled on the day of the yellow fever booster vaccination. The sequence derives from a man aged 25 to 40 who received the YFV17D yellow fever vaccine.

CDR3 bases: TGCGCCAGCAGGAGGGGGTGGGCAGCATGGGGGACCCAGTACTTC. Its protein is CASRRGWAAWGTQYF. The chain links TRBV10-2 to TRBJ2-5, with D possibly TRBD1 on 6 matching bases. Trimming removed 6 bases from V and 7 bases from J, with 21 bases in between. Germline V gene sequence: CDR1 WSHSY, CDR2 SAAADI. There are 15 residues in the CDR3.